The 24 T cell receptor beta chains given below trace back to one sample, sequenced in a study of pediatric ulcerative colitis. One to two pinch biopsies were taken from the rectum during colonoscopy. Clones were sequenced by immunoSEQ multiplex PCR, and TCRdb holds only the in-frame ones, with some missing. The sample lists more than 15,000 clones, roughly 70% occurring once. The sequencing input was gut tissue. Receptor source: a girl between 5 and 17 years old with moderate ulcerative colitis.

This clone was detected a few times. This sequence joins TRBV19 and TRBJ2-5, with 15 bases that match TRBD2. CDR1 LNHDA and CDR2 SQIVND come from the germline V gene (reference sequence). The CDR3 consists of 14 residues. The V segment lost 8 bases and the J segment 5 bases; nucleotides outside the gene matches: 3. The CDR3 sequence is CASGLAGGFETQYF. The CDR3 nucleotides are TGTGCCAGTGGACTAGCGGGAGGGTTTGAGACCCAGTACTTC.

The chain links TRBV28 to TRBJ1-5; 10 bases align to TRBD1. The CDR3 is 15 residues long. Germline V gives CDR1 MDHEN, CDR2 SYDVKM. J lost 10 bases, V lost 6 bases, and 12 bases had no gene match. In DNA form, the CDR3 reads TGTGCCAGCAGGCCCGGGACAGGGGAGAGAAACCCCCAGCATTTT. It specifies CASRPGTGERNPQHF.

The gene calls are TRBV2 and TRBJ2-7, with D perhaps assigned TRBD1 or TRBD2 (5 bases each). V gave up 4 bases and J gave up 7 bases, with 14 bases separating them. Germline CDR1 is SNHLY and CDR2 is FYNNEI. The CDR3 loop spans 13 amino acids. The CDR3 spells CASSVREWREQYF. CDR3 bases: TGTGCCAGCAGTGTCAGGGAGTGGAGGGAGCAGTACTTC. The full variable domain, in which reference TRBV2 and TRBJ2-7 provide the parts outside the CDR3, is EPEVTQTPSHQVTQMGQEVILRCVPISNHLYFYWYRQILGQKVEFLVSFYNNEISEKSEIFDDQFSVERPDGSNFTLKIRSTKLEDSAMYFCASSVREWREQYFGPGTRLTVT.

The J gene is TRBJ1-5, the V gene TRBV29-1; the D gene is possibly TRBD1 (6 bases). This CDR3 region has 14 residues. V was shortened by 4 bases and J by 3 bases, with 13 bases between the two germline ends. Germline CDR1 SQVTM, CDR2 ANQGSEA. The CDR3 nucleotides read TGCAGCGTTGGCGAAGGGGGGGCCAATCAGCCCCAGCATTTT. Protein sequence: CSVGEGGANQPQHF.

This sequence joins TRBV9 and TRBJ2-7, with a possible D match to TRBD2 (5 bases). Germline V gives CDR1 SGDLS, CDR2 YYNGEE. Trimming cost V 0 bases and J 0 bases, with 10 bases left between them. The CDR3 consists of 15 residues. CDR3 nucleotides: TGTGCCAGCAGCGTAGACGGGATGTTCTCCTACGAGCAGTACTTC. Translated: CASSVDGMFSYEQYF.

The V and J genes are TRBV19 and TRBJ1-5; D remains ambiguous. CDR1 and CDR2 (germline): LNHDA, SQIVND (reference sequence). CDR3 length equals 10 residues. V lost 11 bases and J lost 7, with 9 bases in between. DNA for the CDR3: TGTGCCCCTTCGGAGCAGCCCCAGCATTTT. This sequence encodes CAPSEQPQHF.

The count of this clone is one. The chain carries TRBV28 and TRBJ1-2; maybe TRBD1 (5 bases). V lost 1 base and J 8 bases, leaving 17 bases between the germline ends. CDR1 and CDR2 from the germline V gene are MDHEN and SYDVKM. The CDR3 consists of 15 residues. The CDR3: CASSLSQGGVRGYTF. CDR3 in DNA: TGTGCCAGCAGTTTATCTCAGGGTGGAGTAAGGGGCTACACCTTC.

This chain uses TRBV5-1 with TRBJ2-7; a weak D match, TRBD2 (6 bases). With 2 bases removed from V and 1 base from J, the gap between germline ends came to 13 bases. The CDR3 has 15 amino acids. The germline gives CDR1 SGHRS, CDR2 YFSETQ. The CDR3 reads CASSFLGGNSYEQYF. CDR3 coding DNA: TGCGCCAGCAGCTTTCTCGGGGGTAATTCCTACGAGCAGTACTTC. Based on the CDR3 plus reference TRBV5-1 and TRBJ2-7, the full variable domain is KAGVTQTPRYLIKTRGQQVTLSCSPISGHRSVSWYQQTPGQGLQFLFEYFSETQRNKGNFPGRFSGRQFSNSRSEMNVSTLELGDSALYLCASSFLGGNSYEQYFGPGTRLTVT.

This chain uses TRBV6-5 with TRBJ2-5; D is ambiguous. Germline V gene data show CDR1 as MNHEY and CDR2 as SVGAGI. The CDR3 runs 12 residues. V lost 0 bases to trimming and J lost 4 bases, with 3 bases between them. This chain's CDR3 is CASSYSRETQYF. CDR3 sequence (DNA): TGTGCCAGCAGTTACTCGAGAGAGACCCAGTACTTC.

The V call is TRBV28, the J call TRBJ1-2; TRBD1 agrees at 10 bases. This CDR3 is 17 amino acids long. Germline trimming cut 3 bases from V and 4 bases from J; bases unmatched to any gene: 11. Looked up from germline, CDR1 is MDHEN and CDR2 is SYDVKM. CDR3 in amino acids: CASSFPTGGAPFYGYTF. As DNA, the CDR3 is TGTGCCAGCAGTTTTCCGACAGGGGGCGCGCCGTTCTATGGCTACACCTTC.

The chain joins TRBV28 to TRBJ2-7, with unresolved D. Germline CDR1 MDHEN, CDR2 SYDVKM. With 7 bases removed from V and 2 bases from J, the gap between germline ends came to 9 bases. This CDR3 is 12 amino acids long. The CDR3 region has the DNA TGTGCCAGCAAGGGCAGCACCTACGAGCAGTACTTC. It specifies CASKGSTYEQYF.

CDR3 nucleotides: TGCGCCAGCAGGACCGGGGACAGAAGTATGAACACTGAAGCTTTCTTT. This gives the protein CASRTGDRSMNTEAFF. The chain is built from TRBV5-1 and TRBJ1-1; 7 bases are a match to TRBD1. J lost 0 bases, V lost 5 bases, and 10 bases had no gene match. Germline values: CDR1 SGHRS, CDR2 YFSETQ. The CDR3 runs 16 residues. The full variable domain, completed using reference TRBV5-1 and TRBJ1-1, is KAGVTQTPRYLIKTRGQQVTLSCSPISGHRSVSWYQQTPGQGLQFLFEYFSETQRNKGNFPGRFSGRQFSNSRSEMNVSTLELGDSALYLCASRTGDRSMNTEAFFGQGTRLTVV.

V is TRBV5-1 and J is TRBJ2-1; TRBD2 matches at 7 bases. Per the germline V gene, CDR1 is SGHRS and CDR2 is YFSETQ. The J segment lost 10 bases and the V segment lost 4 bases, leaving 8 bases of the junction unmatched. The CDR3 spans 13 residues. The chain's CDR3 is CASSPVTSMEQFF. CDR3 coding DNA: TGCGCCAGCAGCCCCGTGACTAGCATGGAGCAGTTCTTC.

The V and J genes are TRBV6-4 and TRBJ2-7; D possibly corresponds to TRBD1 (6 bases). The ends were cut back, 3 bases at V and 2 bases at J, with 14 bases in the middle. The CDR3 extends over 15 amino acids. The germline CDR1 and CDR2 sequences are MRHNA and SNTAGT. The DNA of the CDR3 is TGTGCCAGCAGTGAAAGACAGGCTCCCCCCTACGAGCAGTACTTC. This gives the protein CASSERQAPPYEQYF.

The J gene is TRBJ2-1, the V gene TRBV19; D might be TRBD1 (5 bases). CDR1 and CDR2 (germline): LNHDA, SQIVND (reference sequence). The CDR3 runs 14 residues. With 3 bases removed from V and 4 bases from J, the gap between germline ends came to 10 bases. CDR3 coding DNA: TGTGCCAGTAGTATCTCCGACAGATACAATGAGCAGTTCTTC. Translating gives CASSISDRYNEQFF.

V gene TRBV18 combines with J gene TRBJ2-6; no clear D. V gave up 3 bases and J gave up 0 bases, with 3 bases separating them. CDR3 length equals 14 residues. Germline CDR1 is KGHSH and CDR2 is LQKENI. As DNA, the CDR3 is TGTGCCAGCTCACCCGTCTCTGGGGCCAACGTCCTGACTTTC. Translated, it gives CASSPVSGANVLTF.

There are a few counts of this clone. CDR3 in DNA: TGTGCCAGCAGCGGCCTCTTATCCACTGAAGCTTTCTTT. It is translated as CASSGLLSTEAFF. This chain uses TRBV9 with TRBJ1-1, with D unclear. CDR1 and CDR2 (germline): SGDLS, YYNGEE. The CDR3 is made up of 13 amino acids. V was clipped by 3 bases and J by 4 bases, with 10 bases between them. Combining the CDR3 with reference TRBV9 and TRBJ1-1 gives the whole variable domain DSGVTQTPKHLITATGQRVTLRCSPRSGDLSVYWYQQSLDQGLQFLIQYYNGEERAKGNILERFSAQQFPDLHSELNLSSLELGDSALYFCASSGLLSTEAFFGQGTRLTVV.

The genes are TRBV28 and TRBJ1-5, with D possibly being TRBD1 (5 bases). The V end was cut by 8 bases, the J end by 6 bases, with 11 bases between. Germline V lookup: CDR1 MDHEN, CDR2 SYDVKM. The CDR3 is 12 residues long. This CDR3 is CASAGRRQPQHF. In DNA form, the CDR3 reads TGTGCCAGCGCAGGGAGGCGTCAGCCCCAGCATTTT.

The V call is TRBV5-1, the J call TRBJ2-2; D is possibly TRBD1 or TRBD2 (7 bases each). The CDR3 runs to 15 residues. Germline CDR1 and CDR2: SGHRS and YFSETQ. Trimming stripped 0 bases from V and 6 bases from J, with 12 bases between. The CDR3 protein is CASSLVAGGAGELFF. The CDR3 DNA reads TGCGCCAGCAGCTTGGTGGCAGGGGGGGCCGGGGAGCTGTTTTTT.

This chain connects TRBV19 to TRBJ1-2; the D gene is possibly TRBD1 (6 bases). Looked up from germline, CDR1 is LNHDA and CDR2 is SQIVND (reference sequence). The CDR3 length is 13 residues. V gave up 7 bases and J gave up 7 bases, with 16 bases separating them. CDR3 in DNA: TGTGCCAGTACCCGGGGGGGCACGGCTGGCTACACCTTC. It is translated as CASTRGGTAGYTF.

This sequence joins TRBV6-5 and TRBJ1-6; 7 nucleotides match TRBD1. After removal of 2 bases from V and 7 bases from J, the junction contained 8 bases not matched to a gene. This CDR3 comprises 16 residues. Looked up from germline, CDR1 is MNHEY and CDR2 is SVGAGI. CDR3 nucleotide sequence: TGTGCCAGCAGTTACCGGACCAGACAGGGCAATTCACCCCTCCACTTT. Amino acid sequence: CASSYRTRQGNSPLHF.

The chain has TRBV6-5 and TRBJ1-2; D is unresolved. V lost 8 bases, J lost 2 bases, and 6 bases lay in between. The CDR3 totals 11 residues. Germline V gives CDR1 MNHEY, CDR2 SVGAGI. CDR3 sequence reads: CASGQNYGYTF. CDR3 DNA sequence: TGTGCCAGCGGGCAGAACTATGGCTACACCTTC.

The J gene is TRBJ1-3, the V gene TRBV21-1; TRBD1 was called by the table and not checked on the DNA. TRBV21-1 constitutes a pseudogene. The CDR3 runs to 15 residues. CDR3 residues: CASSKEGTGKNTIYF. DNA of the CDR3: TGTGCCAGCAGCAAAGAAGGGACAGGGAAAAACACCATATATTTT.

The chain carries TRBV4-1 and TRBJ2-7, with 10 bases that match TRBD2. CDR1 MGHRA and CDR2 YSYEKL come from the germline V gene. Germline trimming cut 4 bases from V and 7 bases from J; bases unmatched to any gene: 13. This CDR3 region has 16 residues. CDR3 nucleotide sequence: TGCGCCAGCAGCCCTGGAGTTGGGCTAGCGGGAGTAGAGCAGTACTTC. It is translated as CASSPGVGLAGVEQYF.